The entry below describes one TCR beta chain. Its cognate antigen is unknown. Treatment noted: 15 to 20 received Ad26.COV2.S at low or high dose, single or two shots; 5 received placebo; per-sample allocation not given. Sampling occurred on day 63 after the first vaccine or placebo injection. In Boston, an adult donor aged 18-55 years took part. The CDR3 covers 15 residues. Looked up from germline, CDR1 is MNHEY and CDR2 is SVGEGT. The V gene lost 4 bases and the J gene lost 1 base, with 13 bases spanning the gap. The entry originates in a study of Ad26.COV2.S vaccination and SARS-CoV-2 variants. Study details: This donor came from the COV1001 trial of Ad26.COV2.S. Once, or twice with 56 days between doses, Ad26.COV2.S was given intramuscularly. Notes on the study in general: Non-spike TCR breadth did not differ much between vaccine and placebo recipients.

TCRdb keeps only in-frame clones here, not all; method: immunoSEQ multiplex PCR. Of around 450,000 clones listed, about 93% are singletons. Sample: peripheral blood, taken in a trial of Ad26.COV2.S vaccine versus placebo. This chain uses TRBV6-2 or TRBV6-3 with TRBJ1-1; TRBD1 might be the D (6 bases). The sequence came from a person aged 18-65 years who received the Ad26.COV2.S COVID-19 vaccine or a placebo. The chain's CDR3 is CASSWEQGANTEAFF. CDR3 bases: TGTGCCAGCAGTTGGGAACAGGGCGCGAACACTGAAGCTTTCTTT.